Shown below are 28 T cell receptor beta chains from a single sample sequenced in a study of blood T cell repertoires in COVID-19. Clones were sequenced by immunoSEQ multiplex PCR, and TCRdb holds only the in-frame ones, with some missing. This table holds hundreds of thousands of clones, around 90% found once. Sequencing used peripheral blood. These receptors were collected from a man between 60 and 70 years old who had recovered from COVID-19.

The chain combines TRBV19 with TRBJ1-1; unclear D gene. CDR3 size: 13 residues. Per germline, CDR1 LNHDA and CDR2 SQIVND (reference sequence). Trimming shortened V by 4 bases and J by 7 bases, and 13 bases separated the two germline ends. The CDR3 here is CASSTSRGSEAFF. CDR3 in DNA: TGTGCCAGTAGTACGAGCAGAGGCAGTGAAGCTTTCTTT. The variable domain in full, completed from reference TRBV19 and TRBJ1-1, reads DGGITQSPKYLFRKEGQNVTLSCEQNLNHDAMYWYRQDPGQGLRLIYYSQIVNDFQKGDIAEGYSVSREKKESFPLTVTSAQKNPTAFYLCASSTSRGSEAFFGQGTRLTVV.

This chain joins TRBV6-6 and TRBJ1-2; D is unclear. V gave up 4 bases and J gave up 2 bases, with 11 bases separating them. The CDR3 has 14 residues. The germline V gene encodes CDR1 MNHNY and CDR2 SVGAGI (reference sequence). This chain's CDR3 is CASSSEGPNYGYTF. CDR3 coding DNA: TGTGCCAGCAGTTCGGAGGGCCCGAACTATGGCTACACCTTC.

This sequence joins TRBV5-5 and TRBJ2-5; D perhaps matches TRBD1 (6 bases). V was clipped by 0 bases and J by 5 bases, with 11 bases between them. CDR1 is SGHKS, CDR2 YYEKEE, per germline (reference sequence). The CDR3 has 14 amino acids. This CDR3 reads CASSLVGGLETQYF. The CDR3 DNA follows: TGTGCCAGCAGCTTGGTTGGGGGCTTGGAGACCCAGTACTTC.

The chain has TRBV3-1 (or the pseudogene TRBV3-2) and TRBJ2-1, with 8 positions matching TRBD2. The germline CDR1 and CDR2 sequences are LGHDT and YNNKEL (reference sequence). V shed 0 bases, J shed 3 bases, and the junction held 1 base outside the gene matches. The CDR3 loop spans 15 amino acids. The CDR3 is CASSQDTSGYNEQFF. The CDR3 DNA is TGTGCCAGCAGCCAAGATACTAGCGGCTACAATGAGCAGTTCTTC.

V and J are TRBV27 and TRBJ2-2; D perhaps matches TRBD1 (5 bases). Trimming took off 3 bases at V and 0 bases at J, with 14 bases between the two ends. This CDR3 is 17 amino acids long. Germline V lookup: CDR1 MNHEY, CDR2 SMNVEV (reference sequence). The chain's CDR3 is CASSLRPGRPNTGELFF. CDR3 DNA: TGTGCCAGCAGTTTGCGGCCAGGGCGTCCGAACACCGGGGAGCTGTTTTTT.

V is TRBV28 and J is TRBJ1-4; 7 bases agree with TRBD1. Germline V gene lookup returns CDR1 MDHEN and CDR2 SYDVKM. The trim removed 11 bases at V and 3 bases at J, leaving 18 bases unmatched. The CDR3 has 17 amino acids. CDR3 protein: CAAQRLGQGGPNEKLFF. The CDR3 bases are TGTGCCGCCCAAAGATTGGGCCAGGGGGGCCCTAATGAAAAACTGTTTTTT.

The CDR3 DNA reads TGTGCCAGCAGTGACGTCGGGGGGGCCTACGAGCAGTACTTC. Residues: CASSDVGGAYEQYF. The chain joins TRBV6-1 to TRBJ2-7; 8 bases map to TRBD2. CDR1 is MNHNS and CDR2 is SASEGT in the germline V gene. CDR3 length: 14 amino acids. V gave up 3 bases and J gave up 2 bases; unmatched junction bases: 3.

This clone appeared a few times. The chain is built from TRBV4-2 and TRBJ2-7; 10 nucleotides agree with TRBD2. Unmatched junction bases numbered 6, after V lost 1 base and J lost 3 bases. The CDR3 covers 16 residues. Germline V gene lookup returns CDR1 LGHNA and CDR2 YNFKEQ. The CDR3 DNA sequence: TGTGCCAGCAGCCAAGGGCTAGCGGGGGTACTCTACGAGCAGTACTTC. Residues: CASSQGLAGVLYEQYF.

The V and J genes are TRBV30 and TRBJ2-7; TRBD2 matches 7 bases. The CDR3 sequence is 14 residues long. V lost 0 bases, J lost 3 bases, and 5 bases stayed unmatched. Looked up from germline, CDR1 is GTSNPN and CDR2 is SVGIG (reference sequence). For the CDR3, the DNA is TGTGCCTGGAGTGTCAGGACGGGAGGCTACGAGCAGTACTTC. It translates to CAWSVRTGGYEQYF.

This chain joins TRBV6-5 and TRBJ1-2; TRBD1 is a possible D gene (5 bases). The CDR3 spans 14 residues. The germline V gene has CDR1 MNHEY and CDR2 SVGAGI. V lost 2 bases, J lost 4 bases, and 11 bases lay in between. The CDR3 nucleotides are TGTGCCAGCAGTTACCCTGACAGAATCTATGGCTACACCTTC. Translated: CASSYPDRIYGYTF.

V and J are TRBV7-8 and TRBJ2-3, with 11 nucleotides matching TRBD2. With 4 bases clipped from V and 4 bases from J, the junction kept 13 bases outside the gene matches. The CDR3 consists of 18 residues. Germline V gives CDR1 SGHVS, CDR2 FQNEAQ. CDR3 sequence (DNA): TGTGCCAGCAGCTCCAGCTGGGGTAGCGGGGGGGCATCAGATACGCAGTATTTT. This translates into CASSSSWGSGGASDTQYF.

The chain has TRBV20-1 and TRBJ2-7; the D gene is possibly TRBD2 (6 bases). CDR3 length: 13 residues. Germline V lookup: CDR1 DFQATT, CDR2 SNEGSKA (reference sequence). V shed 3 bases and J shed 2 bases, with 11 bases lying between them. In nucleotides, the CDR3 is TGCAGTGCTAGTAGGGGACTCGCCTACGAGCAGTACTTC. Amino acid sequence: CSASRGLAYEQYF.

The rearrangement joins TRBV7-2 to TRBJ2-3; TRBD2 aligns across 7 bases. The CDR3 consists of 16 residues. The germline gives CDR1 SGHTA, CDR2 FQGNSA. V shed 1 base, J shed 0 bases, and the junction held 4 bases outside the gene matches. The CDR3 is CASSLGGGPSTDTQYF. The CDR3 DNA follows: TGTGCCAGCAGCTTAGGGGGAGGGCCCAGCACAGATACGCAGTATTTT.

V and J are TRBV6-5 and TRBJ2-5, with no clear D. The CDR3 is made up of 15 amino acids. Looked up from germline, CDR1 is MNHEY and CDR2 is SVGAGI. Trimming took off 2 bases at V and 3 bases at J, with 13 bases between the two ends. This CDR3 reads CASSYARLTKETQYF. DNA of the CDR3: TGTGCCAGCAGTTACGCCCGACTCACTAAAGAGACCCAGTACTTC.

V is TRBV7-2 and J is TRBJ2-1; 10 bases are a match to TRBD2. After removal of 0 bases from V and 7 bases from J, the junction contained 6 bases not matched to a gene. The CDR3 has 16 amino acids. Germline V gene lookup returns CDR1 SGHTA and CDR2 FQGNSA. DNA for the CDR3: TGTGCCAGCAGCTTAGCGCCTAGCGGGAGAGGTAATGAGCAGTTCTTC. It encodes CASSLAPSGRGNEQFF.

The chain combines TRBV27 with TRBJ2-7, with TRBD2 identical over 13 bases. V lost 4 bases and J lost 7; bases outside the gene matches: 4. This CDR3 has 14 residues. Germline V gene sequence: CDR1 MNHEY, CDR2 SMNVEV (reference sequence). CDR3 DNA: TGTGCCAGCAGTTCACTAGCGGGAGGGCAAGAGCAGTACTTC. Translating it yields CASSSLAGGQEQYF.

This chain connects TRBV9 to TRBJ2-3; 14 bases line up with TRBD2. Losses at the gene ends were 2 bases for V and 3 bases for J; bases not matched to a gene: 2. Germline V gene sequence: CDR1 SGDLS, CDR2 YYNGEE. The CDR3 has 16 residues. The CDR3 DNA reads as TGTGCCAGCAGCGTCGGGACTAGCGGGGGTACAGATACGCAGTATTTT. Residues: CASSVGTSGGTDTQYF.

This chain uses TRBV5-1 with TRBJ2-7; 11 bases line up with TRBD2. V lost 4 bases to trimming and J lost 7 bases; unmatched junction nucleotides: 22. Germline CDR1 is SGHRS and CDR2 is YFSETQ. The CDR3 is made up of 19 amino acids. As DNA, the CDR3 is TGCGCCAGCAGCCCCGAACAAGGGCAGGCTAGCGGGAGGCTAGGGGAGCAGTACTTC. Its translation is CASSPEQGQASGRLGEQYF.

J is TRBJ2-3 and V is TRBV2; 8 bases agree with TRBD2. CDR3 length: 15 amino acids. Germline lookup yields CDR1 SNHLY and CDR2 FYNNEI. V lost 8 bases, J lost 6 bases, and 13 bases stayed unmatched. CDR3 sequence (DNA): TGTGCCAGCCTGCGTAAATCGGGAGGGCGGGATACGCAGTATTTT. It is translated as CASLRKSGGRDTQYF.

In its sample, this clone was seen once. J is TRBJ2-1 and V is TRBV30; weak D call: TRBD1 (5 bases). This CDR3 is 16 amino acids long. Germline CDR1 and CDR2: GTSNPN and SVGIG (reference sequence). Trimming removed 2 bases from V and 0 bases from J, with 14 bases in between. The CDR3 DNA is TGTGCCTGGAGTTGGGCGTCTAGGGGCTCCTACAATGAGCAGTTCTTC. Its translation: CAWSWASRGSYNEQFF.

V is TRBV7-2 and J is TRBJ1-1; no firm D call. Trimming pared 5 bases from V and 5 bases from J, leaving 18 bases between. Germline V gene sequence: CDR1 SGHTA, CDR2 FQGNSA. This CDR3 spans 15 amino acids. The CDR3 sequence is CASSPRLIPKTEAFF. The CDR3 region has the DNA TGTGCCAGCAGCCCGAGACTGATCCCGAAGACTGAAGCTTTCTTT.

This clone was recorded once. The chain carries TRBV5-1 and TRBJ2-7; 7 bases map to TRBD2. This CDR3 is built from 15 residues. J was trimmed by 4 bases and V by 0 bases; bases with no gene match: 7. The germline V gene has CDR1 SGHRS and CDR2 YFSETQ. CDR3 residues: CASSLAAGVGYEQYF. CDR3 bases: TGCGCCAGCAGCTTGGCTGCGGGAGTCGGGTACGAGCAGTACTTC. Complete variable domain (other parts from reference TRBV5-1 and TRBJ2-7): KAGVTQTPRYLIKTRGQQVTLSCSPISGHRSVSWYQQTPGQGLQFLFEYFSETQRNKGNFPGRFSGRQFSNSRSEMNVSTLELGDSALYLCASSLAAGVGYEQYFGPGTRLTVT.

The chain couples TRBV12-3 or TRBV12-4 to TRBJ1-2, with 7 positions matching TRBD1. The CDR3 is made up of 13 amino acids. The CDR3 nucleotides read TGTGTCACAGGGGACCCTCCTCGGTATGGCTACACCTTC. Residues: CVTGDPPRYGYTF.

The genes are TRBV7-2 and TRBJ2-5, with 11 bases aligning to TRBD2. The CDR3 has 15 amino acids. With V trimmed by 5 bases and J by 2 bases, 4 bases remained unmatched. CDR1 SGHTA and CDR2 FQGNSA come from the germline V gene. CDR3 loop: CASSQGLAVQETQYF. CDR3 coding DNA: TGTGCCAGCAGCCAGGGACTAGCGGTACAAGAGACCCAGTACTTC.

The V and J genes are TRBV18 and TRBJ1-5; TRBD1 matches 11 bases. The CDR3 runs to 16 residues. V shed 5 bases, J shed 4 bases, and the junction held 7 bases outside the gene matches. The germline V gene encodes CDR1 KGHSH and CDR2 LQKENI. CDR3 sequence: CASSSGTGGSNQPQHF. DNA for the CDR3: TGTGCCAGCTCATCAGGGACAGGGGGTTCAAATCAGCCCCAGCATTTT.

This chain connects TRBV10-3 to TRBJ1-5; the match to TRBD1 covers 8 bases. V lost 10 bases, J lost 3 bases, and 5 bases stayed unmatched. The germline V gene has CDR1 ENHRY and CDR2 SYGVKD. This CDR3 region has 13 residues. CDR3 region: CATGQEINQPQHF. The CDR3 DNA sequence: TGTGCCACGGGACAGGAGATCAATCAGCCCCAGCATTTT.

The chain employs TRBV5-5 and TRBJ2-6; TRBD1 is a possible D gene (5 bases). The CDR3 consists of 15 residues. Trimming left V 2 bases short and J 0 bases short, with 6 bases between. Germline lookup yields CDR1 SGHKS and CDR2 YYEKEE (reference sequence). Here the CDR3 reads CASSFDSSGANVLTF. The CDR3 DNA reads TGTGCCAGCAGCTTTGACAGCTCTGGGGCCAACGTCCTGACTTTC.

The chain joins TRBV5-8 to TRBJ2-7, with 7 nucleotides matching TRBD1. The germline CDR1 and CDR2 sequences are SGHTS and YDEGEE. V gave up 5 bases and J gave up 1 base; unmatched junction bases: 15. The CDR3 spans 17 residues. CDR3 in amino acids: CASRTMAGARGSYEQYF. The CDR3, as DNA: TGTGCCAGCAGAACCATGGCCGGGGCCAGGGGGTCCTACGAGCAGTACTTC.